This TCR beta chain emerged from a study of blood T cell repertoires in COVID-19. At the level of the study: Sources were T cells, B-cell-depleted T cells, or PBMCs; the material itself was cDNA or gDNA.

This clone is a singleton in its sample. Repertoires were generated with immunoSEQ multiplex PCR, while TCRdb's copy carries only in-frame clones and drops some. This sample has 350,000 to 450,000 clones; around 92% occur once, and the top ten carry roughly 1.2%. The CDR3 totals 14 residues. J gave up 7 bases and V 5 bases, and 9 bases lay outside the gene matches. Germline values: CDR1 SGDLS, CDR2 YYNGEE. Sequenced input: peripheral blood. The V call is TRBV9, the J call TRBJ2-1, with 7 bases fitting TRBD2. The receptor was isolated from a man aged 40-55 years with acute or convalescent COVID-19. The CDR3, as DNA: TGTGCCAGCAGTGGCTCGGGGGGAGTAAATGAGCAGTTCTTC. Translation: CASSGSGGVNEQFF.